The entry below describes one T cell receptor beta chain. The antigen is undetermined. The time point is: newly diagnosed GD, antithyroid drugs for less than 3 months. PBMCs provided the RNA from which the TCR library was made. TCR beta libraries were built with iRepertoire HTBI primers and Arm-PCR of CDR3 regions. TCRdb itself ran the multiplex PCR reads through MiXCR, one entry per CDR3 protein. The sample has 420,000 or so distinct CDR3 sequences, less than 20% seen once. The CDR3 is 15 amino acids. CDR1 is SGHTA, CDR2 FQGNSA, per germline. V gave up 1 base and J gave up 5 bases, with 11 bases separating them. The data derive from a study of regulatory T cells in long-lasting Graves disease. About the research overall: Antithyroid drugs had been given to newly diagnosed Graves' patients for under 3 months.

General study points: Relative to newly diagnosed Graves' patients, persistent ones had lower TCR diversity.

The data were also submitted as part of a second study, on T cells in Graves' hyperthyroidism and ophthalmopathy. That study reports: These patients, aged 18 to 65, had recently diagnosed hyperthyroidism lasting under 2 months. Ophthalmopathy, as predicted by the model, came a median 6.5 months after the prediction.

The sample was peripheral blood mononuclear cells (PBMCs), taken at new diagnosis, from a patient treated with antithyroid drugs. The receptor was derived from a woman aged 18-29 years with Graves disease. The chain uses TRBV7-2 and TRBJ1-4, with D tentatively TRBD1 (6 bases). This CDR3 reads CASSLVGGSNEKLFF. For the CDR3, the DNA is TGTGCCAGCAGCTTAGTCGGGGGCTCAAATGAAAAACTGTTTTTT. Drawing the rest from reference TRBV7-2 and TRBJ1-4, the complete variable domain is GAGVSQSPSNKVTEKGKDVELRCDPISGHTALYWYRQSLGQGLEFLIYFQGNSAPDKSGLPSDRFSAERTGGSVSTLTIQRTQQEDSAVYLCASSLVGGSNEKLFFGSGTQLSVL.